The 14 T cell receptor beta chains listed next were all sequenced from one sample in a study of prognosis after radiotherapy for stage I lung cancer. Genomic DNA provided the template from which TCR beta CDR3 was amplified by two-round multiplex PCR. Primers specific to each TRBV and TRBJ gene drove first-round PCR. MiXCR, run by TCRdb on the multiplex PCR reads, gives a single entry per CDR3 protein. Altogether tens of thousands of distinct CDR3 sequences are present, roughly 31% being singletons, with the ten largest covering 9% to 13%. Sequences were derived from PBMCs, sampled before or after stereotactic body radiation therapy (not recorded which). The receptors come from a donor of 50 years or more with non-small cell lung cancer.

There are many counts of this clonotype. CDR3 loop: CSAMRTERNEKLFF. The CDR3 nucleotides read TGCAGTGCTATGAGGACAGAGCGAAATGAAAAACTGTTTTTT. The V call is TRBV20-1, the J call TRBJ1-4, with D tentatively TRBD1 (6 bases). The CDR3 extends over 14 amino acids. CDR1 is DFQATT and CDR2 is SNEGSKA in the germline V gene (reference sequence). V lost 4 bases, J lost 5 bases, and 14 bases lay in between.

This clonotype came up many times. This rearrangement joins TRBV12-3 or TRBV12-4 to TRBJ1-1; unclear D gene. V was clipped by 3 bases and J by 0 bases, with 5 bases between them. The CDR3 sequence is 13 residues long. CDR3: CASSLLVNTEAFF. Here the CDR3 DNA reads TGTGCCAGCAGTTTGCTCGTGAACACTGAAGCTTTCTTT.

The chain joins TRBV6-8 to TRBJ2-1; TRBD2 might be the D (6 bases). V was clipped by 10 bases and J by 0 bases, with 19 bases between them. The CDR3 contains 16 residues. Germline values: CDR1 MNHGY, CDR2 SAAAGT. CDR3 in amino acids: CAIRNGETSSYNEQFF. The CDR3 DNA follows: TGTGCCATTCGGAATGGGGAGACTAGCTCCTACAATGAGCAGTTCTTC.

This clonotype has a single count. The chain is built from TRBV10-2 and TRBJ2-7, with 8 bases matching TRBD2. Germline loops: CDR1 WSHSY, CDR2 SAAADI. V lost 8 bases and J lost 7; bases outside the gene matches: 25. The CDR3 has 18 residues. DNA of the CDR3: TGCGCCAGCTCGAGGACTAGCCCGCGAAGGGTAGGGGCCCGTGAGCAGTACTTC. This gives the protein CASSRTSPRRVGAREQYF.

On this clonotype: At one boundary the junction diverges from the germline segment, which might be a read error. The rearrangement uses TRBV5-6 and TRBJ2-5; D is undetermined. The germline V gene has CDR1 SGHDT and CDR2 YYEEEE. The CDR3 extends over 14 amino acids. This CDR3 reads CSSSSHTTSETQYF. The CDR3 DNA follows: TGTTCCAGCAGCTCCCACACCACCTCAGAGACCCAGTACTTC.

The gene calls are TRBV28 and TRBJ2-4; the match to TRBD1 covers 7 bases. The CDR3 runs 15 residues. V lost 6 bases to trimming and J lost 10 bases; unmatched junction nucleotides: 15. Germline V gene data show CDR1 as MDHEN and CDR2 as SYDVKM. CDR3 nucleotides: TGTGCCAGCAGCTTACTTGGGACAGTAGGAAAAATTCAGTACTTC. Residues: CASSLLGTVGKIQYF.

Many counts were recorded for this clonotype. This rearrangement joins TRBV7-8 to TRBJ2-3; D remains unclear. Germline loops: CDR1 SGHVS, CDR2 FQNEAQ. V shed 1 base and J shed 4 bases, with 6 bases lying between them. CDR3 length: 13 residues. The CDR3 DNA reads as TGTGCCAGCAGCTTAGAAGTGGCAGATACGCAGTATTTT. Its protein is CASSLEVADTQYF.

This clonotype has ten or more counts. V and J are TRBV7-9 and TRBJ2-7, with no clear D. There are 11 residues in the CDR3. V was trimmed by 4 bases and J by 3 bases, leaving 4 bases between them. CDR1 SEHNR and CDR2 FQNEAQ come from the germline V gene (reference sequence). This CDR3 is CASSSYYEQYF. CDR3 DNA: TGTGCCAGCAGCTCTTACTACGAGCAGTACTTC.

This clonotype was counted between two and nine times. A far larger clone is off by one base, so a read error is likely. The gene calls are TRBV6-2 or TRBV6-3 and TRBJ2-2; D is ambiguous. The germline gives CDR1 MNHEY, CDR2 SVGEGT. CDR3 length: 12 residues. The CDR3 DNA sequence: TGTGCCAGCGGTTACTTGTTCGGGGAGCTGTTTTTT. Its protein is CASGYLFGELFF.

This clonotype occurred many times. V is TRBV5-1 and J is TRBJ1-1; 8 bases fit TRBD1. The V segment lost 4 bases and the J segment 1 base; nucleotides outside the gene matches: 6. Germline V gene sequence: CDR1 SGHRS, CDR2 YFSETQ. This CDR3 is built from 15 residues. CDR3 DNA: TGCGCCAGCAGCACGGGACAGGTGACGAACACTGAAGCTTTCTTT. Protein: CASSTGQVTNTEAFF.

Remarks on this clonotype: This may be a read error, as it is one base from a much larger clone. The V call is TRBV7-9, the J call TRBJ1-1; D call uncertain. Trimming left V 2 bases short and J 7 bases short, with 14 bases between. Per the germline V gene, CDR1 is SEHNR and CDR2 is FQNEAQ (reference sequence). CDR3 length: 14 amino acids. CDR3 in DNA: TGTGCCAGCAGCTTAATCCTCGAGCCAGGTGAAGCTTTCTTT. The encoded protein is CASSLILEPGEAFF.

This clonotype was seen repeatedly, ten times or more. The rearrangement links TRBV2 to TRBJ2-3; 9 bases match TRBD1. V trimming: 6 bases; J trimming: 4 bases; junction bases outside the gene matches: 8. CDR3 size: 15 residues. Germline lookup yields CDR1 SNHLY and CDR2 FYNNEI. The CDR3 here is CASRSGTGLSDTQYF. The CDR3 region has the DNA TGTGCCAGCAGATCCGGGACAGGGCTCTCAGATACGCAGTATTTT.

The rearrangement links TRBV6-2 or TRBV6-3 to TRBJ1-2; D perhaps matches TRBD1 (5 bases). Trimming took 6 bases from V and 6 from J, leaving 17 bases between them. The CDR3 consists of 14 residues. Per the germline V gene, CDR1 is MNHEY and CDR2 is SVGEGT. The CDR3 region is CASRGTVVCDGYTF. DNA for the CDR3: TGTGCCAGCAGGGGGACGGTCGTGTGTGATGGCTACACCTTC.

This clonotype is labeled as medium-sized. The rearrangement joins TRBV27 to TRBJ2-6, with D uncertain. There are 15 residues in the CDR3. Germline V gene lookup returns CDR1 MNHEY and CDR2 SMNVEV (reference sequence). Trimming took 5 bases from V and 0 from J, leaving 8 bases between them. The CDR3, as DNA: TGTGCCAGCAGTGAGACCCACTCTGGGGCCAACGTCCTGACTTTC. It specifies CASSETHSGANVLTF.